These 29 T cell receptor beta chains originate from one sample sequenced in a study of spatial heterogeneity in lung cancer. Time point indicated: sample taken at primary tumor resection. TCRs were sequenced from unsorted whole RNA of tumor, nontumor lung or PBMC. TCRdb re-analysed the 5' RACE reads in MiXCR, keeping a single row per CDR3 protein. This sample yields roughly 91,000 distinct CDR3 sequences, of which about a fifth are seen a single time; 5% to 7.5% belongs to the top ten. Sequencing was performed on PBMCs, taken at surgery. The receptors originated from a male donor with early-stage non-small cell lung cancer.

This clonotype was counted only a few times. This rearrangement joins TRBV12-3 or TRBV12-4 to TRBJ2-3, with 9 bases aligning to TRBD1. After removal of 4 bases from V and 8 bases from J, the junction contained 7 bases not matched to a gene. This CDR3 spans 14 amino acids. Here the CDR3 reads CASSWGTGSGTQYF. DNA of the CDR3: TGTGCCAGCAGTTGGGGGACAGGGTCTGGTACGCAGTATTTT.

This clonotype was counted many times. This chain uses TRBV10-3 with TRBJ2-7; D unclear. This CDR3 is 13 amino acids long. Trimming took off 3 bases at V and 0 bases at J, with 6 bases between the two ends. CDR1 ENHRY and CDR2 SYGVKD come from the germline V gene. The DNA of the CDR3 is TGTGCCATCAGTGATGACAACTCCTACGAGCAGTACTTC. It codes for CAISDDNSYEQYF.

This clonotype was observed a few times. This chain uses TRBV9 with TRBJ1-4; 7 bases are shared with TRBD1. The CDR3 is made up of 16 amino acids. Looked up from germline, CDR1 is SGDLS and CDR2 is YYNGEE. J gave up 4 bases and V 0 bases, and 6 bases lay outside the gene matches. The CDR3, as DNA: TGTGCCAGCAGCGTAGATGGGGACAGCCTTAATGAAAAACTGTTTTTT. This translates into CASSVDGDSLNEKLFF.

The J gene is TRBJ1-4, the V gene TRBV25-1; D is unresolved. Per germline, CDR1 MGHDK and CDR2 SYGVNS. V was pared by 6 bases and J by 5 bases, with 4 bases between. This CDR3 is built from 11 residues. This chain's CDR3 is CASRENEKLFF. DNA for the CDR3: TGTGCCAGCAGGGAGAATGAAAAACTGTTTTTT.

The chain uses TRBV6-2 or TRBV6-3 and TRBJ1-1; possibly TRBD1 for D (6 bases). The germline V gene has CDR1 MNHEY and CDR2 SVGEGT. V lost 8 bases and J lost 4, with 14 bases in between. The CDR3 is 13 amino acids. CDR3 nucleotides: TGTGCCAGCGGACATGTCAGGGGCACTGAAGCTTTCTTT. Protein sequence: CASGHVRGTEAFF.

J is TRBJ2-5 and V is TRBV6-5; 8 bases are shared with TRBD1. V lost 6 bases and J lost 3; bases outside the gene matches: 9. Per germline, CDR1 MNHEY and CDR2 SVGAGI. This CDR3 contains 15 residues. The CDR3 DNA follows: TGTGCCAGCAGCAGACAACCGACAGGGGAAGAGACCCAGTACTTC. Translating it yields CASSRQPTGEETQYF.

This rearrangement joins TRBV28 to TRBJ2-1, with D uncertain. The CDR3 covers 15 residues. Germline values: CDR1 MDHEN, CDR2 SYDVKM. With 4 bases removed from V and 1 base from J, the gap between germline ends came to 11 bases. The CDR3 nucleotides read TGTGCCAGCAGTTCTCCGACGGGTTCCTACAATGAGCAGTTCTTC. Its translation: CASSSPTGSYNEQFF.

V gene TRBV7-3 combines with J gene TRBJ1-2; 7 positions agree with TRBD1. Germline-derived CDR1 and CDR2 are SGHTA and FQGTGA. The CDR3 totals 14 residues. V lost 4 bases to trimming and J lost 3 bases; unmatched junction nucleotides: 5. As DNA, the CDR3 is TGTGCCAGCAGCTCCTCCGGGACAGACTATGGCTACACCTTC. Residues: CASSSSGTDYGYTF.

This clonotype was picked up many times. This chain joins TRBV27 and TRBJ1-1, with D uncertain. V gave up 8 bases and J gave up 3 bases, with 22 bases separating them. The CDR3 sequence is 16 residues long. CDR1 and CDR2 from the germline V gene are MNHEY and SMNVEV (reference sequence). The CDR3 nucleotides read TGTGCCAGCTCCCTAACTCCCGGGCTCTCGGACACTGAAGCTTTCTTT. Encoded protein: CASSLTPGLSDTEAFF.

With regard to this clonotype: One end of the junction fails to match germline, which may point to a read error. V and J are TRBV28 and TRBJ2-1; a possible D gene is TRBD2 (5 bases). The CDR3 contains 12 residues. Germline CDR1 MDHEN, CDR2 SYDVKM. The CDR3 DNA is TGTGCCAGCAGCCGCGTGTGGTGGGAGCAGCTCTTC. Its translation: CASSRVWWEQLF. The full variable domain, its missing parts supplied by reference TRBV28 and TRBJ2-1, is DVKVTQSSRYLVKRTGEKVFLECVQDMDHENMFWYRQDPGLGLRLIYFSYDVKMKEKGDIPEGYSVSREKKERFSLILESASTNQTSMYLCASSRVWWEQLFGPGTRLTVL.

This clonotype showed up many times. V and J are TRBV28 and TRBJ2-1; no reliable D call. This CDR3 region has 13 residues. Trimming removed 5 bases from V and 5 bases from J, with 10 bases in between. Germline loops: CDR1 MDHEN, CDR2 SYDVKM. The CDR3 DNA sequence: TGTGCCAGCAGTCCCCGTACGAACAATGAGCAGTTCTTC. This codes for CASSPRTNNEQFF.

This rearrangement joins TRBV7-6 to TRBJ2-1; D unclear. Trimming cost V 5 bases and J 8 bases, with 19 bases left between them. The length of the CDR3 is 15 residues. Germline V gene sequence: CDR1 SGHVS, CDR2 FNYEAQ. This chain's CDR3 is CASSETGQRLDEQFF. CDR3 sequence (DNA): TGTGCCAGCAGCGAGACCGGGCAGCGATTGGATGAGCAGTTCTTC.

This chain links TRBV6-6 with TRBJ2-7; D is uncertain. This CDR3 has 14 residues. CDR1 and CDR2 from the germline V gene are MNHNY and SVGAGI (reference sequence). V was trimmed by 4 bases and J by 2 bases, leaving 12 bases between them. This chain's CDR3 is CASSLGWEPYEQYF. For the CDR3, the DNA is TGTGCCAGCAGTTTGGGCTGGGAACCCTACGAGCAGTACTTC.

This clonotype was observed at least ten times. The chain carries TRBV18 and TRBJ1-5, with D unclear. The germline V gene encodes CDR1 KGHSH and CDR2 LQKENI. Trimming left V 3 bases short and J 3 bases short, with 9 bases between. The CDR3 runs to 14 residues. CDR3 nucleotide sequence: TGTGCCAGCTCACCCGGGCAGAACAATCAGCCCCAGCATTTT. This sequence encodes CASSPGQNNQPQHF.

The chain carries TRBV27 and TRBJ1-2; D unresolved. The CDR3 totals 14 residues. Trimming left V 3 bases short and J 0 bases short, with 8 bases between. From germline, CDR1 is MNHEY and CDR2 SMNVEV (reference sequence). The CDR3 region is CASSLGSANYGYTF. In nucleotides, the CDR3 is TGTGCCAGCAGTTTGGGGTCAGCTAACTATGGCTACACCTTC.

This clonotype was picked up many times. V gene TRBV29-1 combines with J gene TRBJ2-7; 9 bases fit TRBD1. Trimming removed 4 bases from V and 6 bases from J; junction bases left unmatched: 13. The CDR3 runs to 15 residues. From germline, CDR1 is SQVTM and CDR2 ANQGSEA. This CDR3 reads CSVVSRDRVNGEQYF. CDR3 DNA sequence: TGCAGCGTTGTATCCCGGGACAGGGTGAATGGCGAGCAGTACTTC.

The gene calls are TRBV5-1 and TRBJ1-5; TRBD1 matches at 7 bases. V dropped 0 bases and J dropped 5; count of bases not matched to a gene: 5. Germline CDR1 reads SGHRS; CDR2 reads YFSETQ. This CDR3 region has 15 residues. The CDR3 sequence: CASSLEGDSYQPQHF. In DNA, the CDR3 is TGCGCCAGCAGCTTGGAAGGGGACAGTTATCAGCCCCAGCATTTT.

This clonotype was detected many times. V gene TRBV28 combines with J gene TRBJ1-2; D call uncertain. CDR1 MDHEN and CDR2 SYDVKM come from the germline V gene. V was pared by 4 bases and J by 5 bases, with 11 bases between. This CDR3 is 13 amino acids long. The CDR3 sequence is CASSSTNLYGYTF. In nucleotides, the CDR3 is TGTGCCAGCAGTTCCACGAACCTTTATGGCTACACCTTC.

The chain is built from TRBV4-3 and TRBJ1-2, with D tentatively TRBD1 (6 bases). V dropped 0 bases and J dropped 6 bases, with 11 bases sitting between them. The CDR3 loop spans 14 amino acids. CDR1 is LGHNA and CDR2 is YSLEER in the germline V gene. The CDR3 DNA is TGCGCCAGCAGCCAAGATTCCCAGGGGAATGGCTACACCTTC. This sequence encodes CASSQDSQGNGYTF.

This clonotype was seen a handful of times. The chain has TRBV3-1 and TRBJ2-3; TRBD2 might be the D (5 bases). The CDR3 is 15 residues long. Per the germline V gene, CDR1 is LGHDT and CDR2 is YNNKEL (reference sequence). The V end was cut by 1 base, the J end by 2 bases, with 10 bases between. In nucleotides, the CDR3 is TGTGCCAGCAGCCAAGTCCGACTACCCACAGATACGCAGTATTTT. Its protein product is CASSQVRLPTDTQYF.

This rearrangement joins TRBV7-6 to TRBJ2-1; D gene unclear. Trimming removed 5 bases at V and 5 bases at J, with 13 bases between. Germline values: CDR1 SGHVS, CDR2 FNYEAQ. The CDR3 length is 14 residues. This chain's CDR3 is CASSRLRLHNEQFF. The DNA for the CDR3 is TGTGCCAGCAGCCGACTTAGGTTGCACAATGAGCAGTTCTTC.

This clonotype turned up a few times. CDR3 protein: CASSVRWTGRNGYTF. CDR3 sequence (DNA): TGTGCCAGCAGTGTCCGATGGACAGGGCGTAATGGCTACACCTTC. J is TRBJ1-2 and V is TRBV27; 8 bases match TRBD1. The CDR3 has 15 residues. Germline CDR1 reads MNHEY; CDR2 reads SMNVEV (reference sequence). The V gene end was trimmed by 5 bases and the J gene end by 6 bases; junction bases not matched to a gene: 11.

This clonotype was picked up a small number of times. V gene TRBV4-1 combines with J gene TRBJ2-1; 10 bases fit TRBD2. With 0 bases clipped from V and 8 bases from J, the junction kept 7 bases outside the gene matches. Germline V lookup: CDR1 MGHRA, CDR2 YSYEKL. The CDR3 is 16 amino acids. The chain's CDR3 is CASSQDWLAGEDEQFF. CDR3 in DNA: TGCGCCAGCAGCCAAGATTGGCTAGCGGGAGAAGATGAGCAGTTCTTC.

V is TRBV7-2 and J is TRBJ2-1; D gene ambiguous. This CDR3 spans 14 amino acids. CDR1 and CDR2 from the germline V gene are SGHTA and FQGNSA. Trimming removed 5 bases at V and 9 bases at J, with 17 bases between. CDR3 protein: CASSAYGARVEQFF. For the CDR3, the DNA is TGTGCCAGCAGCGCCTATGGAGCTAGGGTTGAGCAGTTCTTC.

This chain joins TRBV18 and TRBJ1-1; no definite D call. The CDR3 extends over 12 amino acids. The germline gives CDR1 KGHSH, CDR2 LQKENI. The V and J ends lost 4 bases and 7 bases respectively, with 10 bases between them. CDR3 nucleotide sequence: TGTGCCAGCTCACGTCCTGGGAGTGAAGCTTTCTTT. It translates to CASSRPGSEAFF. The variable domain in full, with the rest retrieved from reference TRBV18 and TRBJ1-1, is NAGVMQNPRHLVRRRGQEARLRCSPMKGHSHVYWYRQLPEEGLKFMVYLQKENIIDESGMPKERFSAEFPKEGPSILRIQQVVRGDSAAYFCASSRPGSEAFFGQGTRLTVV.

This clonotype was observed a handful of times. The chain links TRBV27 to TRBJ2-7, with D perhaps matching TRBD1 (8 bases). The CDR3 has 15 amino acids. CDR1 and CDR2 (germline): MNHEY, SMNVEV (reference sequence). With 4 bases removed from V and 3 bases from J, the gap between germline ends came to 16 bases. CDR3 residues: CASSSLQGGSYEQYF. CDR3 DNA: TGTGCCAGCAGTTCCTTACAGGGGGGGAGCTACGAGCAGTACTTC.

This clonotype was recorded a few times. The chain combines TRBV28 with TRBJ2-1; D possibly uses TRBD1 or TRBD2 (5 bases each). The V gene's germline CDR1 is MDHEN and CDR2 SYDVKM. The CDR3 is made up of 14 amino acids. Deletions cut 2 bases from V and 7 bases from J, with 12 bases between. CDR3 amino acids: CASSLRGVVNEQFF. CDR3 DNA sequence: TGTGCCAGCAGTTTAAGAGGGGTGGTGAATGAGCAGTTCTTC.

This clonotype appeared many times. The V call is TRBV28, the J call TRBJ1-1; 7 bases fit TRBD1. V dropped 7 bases and J dropped 5; count of bases not matched to a gene: 7. The CDR3 length is 13 residues. Germline V gives CDR1 MDHEN, CDR2 SYDVKM. CDR3: CASTETGRTEAFF. The DNA for the CDR3 is TGTGCCAGCACCGAGACAGGGAGGACTGAAGCTTTCTTT. Full variable domain (rest looked up from reference TRBV28 and TRBJ1-1): DVKVTQSSRYLVKRTGEKVFLECVQDMDHENMFWYRQDPGLGLRLIYFSYDVKMKEKGDIPEGYSVSREKKERFSLILESASTNQTSMYLCASTETGRTEAFFGQGTRLTVV.

This sequence joins TRBV19 and TRBJ1-5; TRBD1 might be the D (5 bases). The CDR3 has 16 amino acids. Germline CDR1 and CDR2: LNHDA and SQIVND (reference sequence). The ends were cut back, 8 bases at V and 3 bases at J, with 20 bases in the middle. The CDR3 loop reads CASDDWGVRANQPQHF. CDR3 bases: TGTGCCAGTGACGATTGGGGGGTGCGGGCCAATCAGCCCCAGCATTTT.